This is a list of T cell receptor beta chains from one sample in a study of neurological immune-mediated disorders. TCRdb analysed the 5' RACE reads with MiXCR anew, one entry per CDR3 protein. The sample records 18,000 or so distinct CDR3 sequences, roughly 10% being singletons. The sequencing sample was made of CD8+ T cells from blood. These receptors all come from a woman in her forties or fifties in good health. Both conserved end residues are part of each CDR3. The order of the fields is D gene, J gene, V gene, clone size, CDR3 protein, CDR3 DNA. D genes are given only for firm matches. Size is stated for part of the rows, as once, few or many counts, or as a class when the clone is expanded.

- | TRBJ2-7 | TRBV5-1 | many | CASSLAFGGNEQYF | TGCGCCAGCAGCTTGGCCTTTGGAGGGAACGAGCAGTACTTC
TRBD1 | TRBJ1-4 | TRBV7-9 | many | CASSSSGGTNEKLFF | TGTGCCAGCAGCTCTTCAGGGGGCACGAATGAAAAACTGTTTTTT
- | TRBJ2-7 | TRBV20-1 | many | CSARDRKQGVSYEQYF | TGCAGTGCTAGAGATAGGAAACAGGGAGTTAGCTACGAGCAGTACTTC
TRBD1 | TRBJ1-2 | TRBV20-1 | many | CSARDYGTGSRGYTF | TGCAGTGCTAGAGACTACGGGACAGGGTCCAGGGGCTACACCTTC
- | TRBJ2-1 | TRBV7-7 | many | CASSRTSRNEQFF | TGTGCCAGCAGCCGTACTAGCCGCAATGAGCAGTTCTTC
- | TRBJ1-2 | TRBV6-1 | many | CASRDYRERGYTF | TGTGCCAGCAGGGACTACAGGGAAAGAGGCTACACCTTC
- | TRBJ2-6 | TRBV29-1 | many | CSVQGGSGANVLTF | TGCAGCGTTCAAGGAGGCTCTGGGGCCAACGTCCTGACTTTC
TRBD1 | TRBJ2-5 | TRBV9 | many | CASSPGQGASETQYF | TGTGCCAGCAGCCCTGGACAGGGGGCCTCAGAGACCCAGTACTTC
- | TRBJ1-1 | TRBV2 | many | CASSDGLRTEAFF | TGTGCCAGCAGTGACGGGTTGCGCACTGAAGCTTTCTTT
- | TRBJ2-5 | TRBV12-3/TRBV12-4 | many | CASTDRDVETQYF | TGTGCCAGCACCGACCGGGACGTAGAGACCCAGTACTTC
TRBD1 | TRBJ1-1 | TRBV7-9 | few | CASSPQTGGRKTEAFF | TGTGCCAGCAGCCCTCAGACAGGGGGCAGGAAGACTGAAGCTTTCTTT
- | TRBJ2-2 | TRBV7-6 | many | CASSLALATGELFF | TGTGCCAGCAGCTTAGCTTTGGCCACCGGGGAGCTGTTTTTT
- | TRBJ2-1 | TRBV28 | medium-sized | CASSFMGNEQFF | TGTGCCAGCAGTTTTATGGGAAATGAGCAGTTCTTC
TRBD1 | TRBJ2-2 | TRBV27 | many | CASKQGAGELFF | TGTGCCAGCAAACAGGGGGCCGGGGAGCTGTTTTTT
- | TRBJ2-3 | TRBV27 | many | CASKEIGGTQYF | TGTGCCAGCAAAGAAATAGGGGGTACGCAGTATTTT
- | TRBJ2-7 | TRBV9 | many | CASSVGTATYEQYF | TGTGCCAGCAGCGTCGGGACGGCGACGTACGAGCAGTACTTC
- | TRBJ1-1 | TRBV6-6 | many | CASTGATEAFF | TGTGCCAGCACCGGAGCTACTGAAGCTTTCTTT
- | TRBJ1-2 | TRBV29-1 | many | CSVEDFFRGANYGYTF | TGCAGCGTTGAAGATTTTTTCAGGGGAGCTAACTATGGCTACACCTTC
- | TRBJ2-7 | TRBV5-6 | - | CASSPGAAGGTEQYF | TGTGCCAGCAGCCCGGGGGCTGCTGGGGGTACCGAGCAGTACTTC
- | TRBJ2-2 | TRBV10-3 | many | CAISSNTGELFF | TGTGCCATCAGTTCGAACACCGGGGAGCTGTTTTTT
TRBD2 | TRBJ2-7 | TRBV4-1 | many | CASSQWGGSDEQYF | TGCGCCAGCAGCCAATGGGGGGGTTCCGACGAGCAGTACTTC
TRBD2 | TRBJ2-1 | TRBV28 | many | CASSFSRLTSGSGLEQFF | TGTGCCAGCAGTTTCTCTCGACTGACTAGCGGGAGCGGCCTTGAGCAGTTCTTC
TRBD1 | TRBJ1-1 | TRBV7-9 | many | CASSAYPGGDTEAFF | TGTGCCAGCAGCGCATACCCAGGGGGGGACACTGAAGCTTTCTTT
- | TRBJ1-5 | TRBV7-9 | many | CASSSRNQPQHF | TGTGCCAGCAGCTCCAGGAATCAGCCCCAGCATTTT
TRBD1 | TRBJ2-3 | TRBV4-3 | many | CASSQYLQAQGADTQYF | TGCGCCAGCAGCCAATACCTACAGGCGCAGGGGGCAGATACGCAGTATTTT
- | TRBJ2-5 | TRBV29-1 | many | CSVEDLRTEQETQYF | TGCAGCGTTGAAGATCTACGGACAGAACAAGAGACCCAGTACTTC
TRBD1 | TRBJ2-1 | TRBV7-2 | many | CASSEAGTGFYNEQFF | TGTGCCAGCAGCGAGGCAGGGACAGGGTTCTACAATGAGCAGTTCTTC
- | TRBJ2-7 | TRBV5-1 | many | CASSFGEQYEQYF | TGCGCCAGCAGCTTCGGGGAACAGTACGAGCAGTACTTC
TRBD1 | TRBJ2-1 | TRBV7-2 | many | CASSSPGSGTGIEQFF | TGTGCCAGCAGCTCACCCGGTTCGGGGACAGGGATTGAGCAGTTCTTC
- | TRBJ2-7 | TRBV20-1 | many | CSASAAEFYEQYF | TGCAGTGCTAGTGCAGCGGAGTTCTACGAGCAGTACTTC
- | TRBJ1-2 | TRBV7-2 | - | CASREGGNYGYTF | TGTGCCAGCAGAGAAGGGGGGAACTATGGCTACACCTTC
- | TRBJ2-5 | TRBV27 | many | CASSLSVEDRQETQYF | TGTGCCAGCAGTTTATCAGTTGAAGACAGACAAGAGACCCAGTACTTC
- | TRBJ2-1 | TRBV5-1 | many | CASSLYDEQFF | TGCGCCAGCAGCTTGTATGATGAGCAGTTCTTC
- | TRBJ2-7 | TRBV29-1 | - | CSVFGDSYEQYF | TGTAGCGTTTTCGGGGACTCCTACGAGCAGTACTTC
- | TRBJ2-1 | TRBV20-1 | many | CSARAPGTLYGNEQFF | TGCAGTGCTAGAGCGCCGGGGACTCTCTATGGCAATGAGCAGTTCTTC
- | TRBJ1-1 | TRBV7-9 | many | CASSLGSREAFF | TGTGCCAGCAGCTTAGGCAGTCGTGAAGCTTTCTTT
- | TRBJ1-1 | TRBV7-2 | many | CASSLEGVNTEAFF | TGTGCCAGCAGCTTAGAGGGGGTGAACACTGAAGCTTTCTTT